A selection of T cell receptor beta chains follows, all from one sample in a study of T cell clonotyping in hematopoietic cell transplantation. Sequenced by immunoSEQ multiplex PCR; TCRdb stores in-frame clones only, minus some. The table has about 41,000 clones, around 85% seen once. The sample here was peripheral blood mononuclear cells, taken before stem cell transplant. The receptors stem from a man aged 55 to 70 with acute myeloid leukemia. Some clones in this sample may be carry-over from other donors' samples. Both conserved end residues are part of each CDR3. Each record gives: clone size, V gene, J gene, D gene, CDR3 protein, CDR3 DNA. A D gene is named only where the DNA matches it firmly. Size is omitted from some rows. Given values are once, few, many or a class for expanded clones.

once	TRBV9	TRBJ1-1	TRBD1	CASRGTGTGSEAFF	TGTGCCAGCAGGGGGACAGGTACGGGTAGTGAAGCTTTCTTT
NA	TRBV7-2	TRBJ1-3	NA	CASSLDFNPGNTIYF	TGTGCCAGCAGCTTAGATTTCAACCCTGGAAACACCATATATTTT
NA	TRBV7-8	TRBJ1-1	NA	CASSPLFAGTGNTEAFF	TGTGCCAGCAGCCCCCTTTTCGCAGGAACAGGGAACACTGAAGCTTTCTTT
NA	TRBV5-1	TRBJ2-7	TRBD1	CASAGQGYEQYF	TGCGCCAGCGCGGGACAGGGCTACGAGCAGTACTTC
once	TRBV6-5	TRBJ1-2	NA	CASSYSRRQKDYGYTF	TGTGCCAGCAGTTACTCGAGACGGCAGAAAGACTATGGCTACACCTTC
NA	TRBV7-2	TRBJ2-7	TRBD1	CASSRDSRYEQYF	TGTGCCAGCAGCAGGGACAGCAGGTACGAGCAGTACTTC
NA	TRBV5-4	TRBJ2-7	NA	CASSLGSPDYEQYF	TGTGCCAGCAGCTTGGGGTCACCCGACTACGAGCAGTACTTC
few	TRBV6-5	TRBJ1-2	NA	CASSSGAYGYTF	TGTGCCAGCAGTTCAGGAGCCTATGGCTACACCTTC
NA	TRBV4-2	TRBJ1-1	NA	CASSQSDLRGEAFF	TGTGCCAGCAGCCAATCCGACCTCCGGGGTGAAGCTTTCTTT
few	TRBV5-1	TRBJ1-6	NA	CASSSAGTAQLYNSPLHF	TGCGCCAGCAGCTCGGCCGGGACGGCCCAACTATATAATTCACCCCTCCACTTT
NA	TRBV7-9	TRBJ2-7	NA	CASSLGDRTYEQYF	TGTGCCAGCAGCTTAGGAGACAGGACCTACGAGCAGTACTTC
NA	TRBV7-2	TRBJ2-2	NA	CASSYTGRSDTGELFF	TGTGCCAGCAGCTACACAGGGAGAAGCGACACCGGGGAGCTGTTTTTT
few	TRBV4-1	TRBJ2-7	NA	CASSLQVTYEQYF	TGCGCCAGCAGCTTACAGGTCACCTACGAGCAGTACTTC
NA	TRBV5-6	TRBJ2-5	TRBD2	CASSLLRGQETQYF	TGTGCCAGCAGCTTGTTGCGGGGGCAAGAGACCCAGTACTTC
NA	TRBV11-3	TRBJ2-7	TRBD2	CASSGGGTSGPEQYF	TGTGCCAGCAGCGGAGGTGGGACTAGCGGTCCCGAGCAGTACTTC
NA	TRBV9	TRBJ2-2	TRBD1	CASSVGQGRFGELFF	TGTGCCAGCAGCGTTGGACAGGGGCGGTTCGGGGAGCTGTTTTTT
NA	TRBV4-2	TRBJ2-1	TRBD2	CASSQDLAGSRNEQFF	TGTGCCAGCAGCCAAGATCTAGCGGGGTCTCGGAATGAGCAGTTCTTC
NA	TRBV11-2	TRBJ1-1	NA	CASSSSLSTEAFF	TGTGCCAGCAGCTCATCTCTATCCACTGAAGCTTTCTTT
NA	TRBV19	TRBJ1-6	NA	CASEFRIGDSPLHF	TGTGCCAGTGAATTTCGAATCGGGGATTCACCCCTCCACTTT
NA	TRBV9	TRBJ1-2	TRBD1	CASSVGTGINYGYTF	TGTGCCAGCAGCGTAGGGACAGGGATTAACTATGGCTACACCTTC
NA	TRBV11-3	TRBJ2-7	NA	CASSLEASGPYEQYF	TGTGCCAGCAGCTTAGAGGCCAGCGGGCCCTACGAGCAGTACTTC
NA	TRBV6-1	TRBJ2-1	NA	CASLSRDEPKEQFF	TGTGCCAGCCTATCACGGGACGAACCCAAGGAGCAGTTCTTC
NA	TRBV6-6	TRBJ2-3	NA	CASSYRGTSTDTQYF	TGTGCCAGCAGTTACAGGGGCACTAGCACAGATACGCAGTATTTT
NA	TRBV7-2	TRBJ1-1	NA	CASSLNPDTEAFF	TGTGCCAGCAGCTTAAATCCGGACACTGAAGCTTTCTTT
NA	TRBV19	TRBJ2-5	TRBD2	CASGNLWGGQETQYF	TGTGCCAGTGGGAACTTGTGGGGGGGCCAAGAGACCCAGTACTTC
few	TRBV28	TRBJ1-6	TRBD1	CASGLTGRNSPLHF	TGTGCCAGCGGACTGACAGGGCGGAATTCACCCCTCCACTTT
NA	TRBV7-2	TRBJ2-3	NA	CASSSAFSAGTDTQYF	TGTGCCAGCAGCTCGGCCTTTTCCGCGGGCACAGATACGCAGTATTTT
NA	TRBV5-1	TRBJ2-1	TRBD1	CASSRGQGWDNEQFF	TGCGCCAGCAGCCGGGGACAGGGATGGGACAATGAGCAGTTCTTC
NA	TRBV6-1	TRBJ2-5	NA	CASSQQGRETQYF	TGTGCCAGCAGTCAACAGGGACGGGAGACCCAGTACTTC